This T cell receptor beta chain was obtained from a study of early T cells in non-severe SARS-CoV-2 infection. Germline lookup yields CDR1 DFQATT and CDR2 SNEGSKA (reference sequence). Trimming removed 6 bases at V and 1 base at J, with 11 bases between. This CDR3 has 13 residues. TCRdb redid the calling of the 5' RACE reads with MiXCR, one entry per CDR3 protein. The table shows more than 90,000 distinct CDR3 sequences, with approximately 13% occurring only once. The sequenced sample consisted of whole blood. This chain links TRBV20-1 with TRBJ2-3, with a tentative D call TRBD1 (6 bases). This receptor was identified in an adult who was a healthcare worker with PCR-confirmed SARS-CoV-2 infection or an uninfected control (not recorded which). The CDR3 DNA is TGCAGTGCCCAAAGGACAGGCACAGATACGCAGTATTTT. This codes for CSAQRTGTDTQYF.